The 27 T cell receptor beta chains in this list originate from one sample, sequenced in a study of breast tumors, draining lymph nodes, adjacent tissues (TCRdb year 2016). Receptor amplification or capture employed multiplex PCR. The sequencing machine was an Illumina HiSeq 2000. The public reads were reanalyzed by TCRdb: fastp trimming at Q25, MiXCR alignment, in-frame beta chains only. Duplicate CDR3 protein sequences are folded into a single record with the most common DNA and genes. Across this sample there are some 15,000 distinct CDR3 sequences, with approximately 70% seen only once. 44% of the sample is taken by the ten largest. The sequenced sample was tumor-adjacent breast tissue. These receptors were taken from a female donor with breast cancer. Some clones in this sample may be carry-over from other donors' samples.

This chain links TRBV7-3 with TRBJ2-2, with D unresolved. Trimming took 5 bases from V and 8 from J, leaving 12 bases between them. Looked up from germline, CDR1 is SGHTA and CDR2 is FQGTGA. The CDR3 has 13 amino acids. The CDR3 DNA is TGTGCCAGCAGCCCAACCCGCTCGGGGGAGCTGTTTTTT. Protein: CASSPTRSGELFF. Variable domain in full (rest from reference TRBV7-3 and TRBJ2-2): GAGVSQTPSNKVTEKGKYVELRCDPISGHTALYWYRQSLGQGPEFLIYFQGTGAADDSGLPNDRFFAVRPEGSVSTLKIQRTERGDSAVYLCASSPTRSGELFFGEGSRLTVL.

The chain couples TRBV27 to TRBJ2-7; a possible D gene is TRBD2 (6 bases). The CDR3 has 16 residues. CDR1 MNHEY and CDR2 SMNVEV come from the germline V gene (reference sequence). V dropped 6 bases and J dropped 6 bases, with 24 bases sitting between them. For the CDR3, the DNA is TGTGCCAGCAGCCTAGCTCCCGCGTGGGGGGTCTGCGAGCAGTACTTC. Translation gives CASSLAPAWGVCEQYF.

Note on this clonotype: One end of the junction does not line up with germline, which may come from a read error. This rearrangement joins TRBV4-1 to TRBJ2-5, with TRBD2 identical over 10 bases. The CDR3 covers 14 residues. CDR1 is MGHRA and CDR2 is YSYEKL in the germline V gene. The CDR3 sequence is CASSQAGGEETQYF. CDR3 in DNA: TGTGCCAGCAGCCAAGCGGGGGGGGAAGAGACCCAGTACTTC.

This clonotype was recorded once. The V gene is TRBV20-1, the J gene TRBJ2-7, with 10 positions matching TRBD1. CDR3 length: 12 residues. Germline lookup yields CDR1 DFQATT and CDR2 SNEGSKA (reference sequence). V shed 3 bases, J shed 6 bases, and the junction held 2 bases outside the gene matches. The CDR3 DNA reads as TGCAGTGCTAGTGACAGGGGGCCCGAGCAGTACTTC. It yields the protein CSASDRGPEQYF.

The chain couples TRBV3-1 to TRBJ1-2; D is undetermined. Germline V gene data show CDR1 as LGHDT and CDR2 as YNNKEL (reference sequence). This CDR3 contains 12 residues. V lost 2 bases and J lost 7, with 8 bases in between. The DNA of the CDR3 is TGTGCCAGCAGCCAAACCCTGGGTGGCTACACCTTC. This gives the protein CASSQTLGGYTF.

The J gene is TRBJ1-2, the V gene TRBV14; a possible D gene is TRBD1 (6 bases). Germline lookup yields CDR1 SGHDN and CDR2 FVKESK. The CDR3 has 14 residues. Trimming cost V 0 bases and J 8 bases, with 13 bases left between them. The CDR3 sequence is CASSQELGALGYTF. In nucleotides, the CDR3 is TGTGCCAGCAGCCAAGAACTGGGGGCGTTAGGCTACACCTTC.

This clonotype was counted once. This rearrangement joins TRBV30 to TRBJ2-1; 7 nucleotides align to TRBD1. The junction had 8 bases not matched to a gene; V was cut back by 3 bases and J by 0 bases. CDR1 GTSNPN and CDR2 SVGIG come from the germline V gene (reference sequence). The CDR3 contains 16 residues. CDR3 loop: CAWSRRGHSSYNEQFF. The DNA of the CDR3 is TGTGCCTGGAGCCGTAGGGGGCACAGCTCCTACAATGAGCAGTTCTTC. Based on the CDR3 plus reference TRBV30 and TRBJ2-1, the full variable domain is SQTIHQWPATLVQPVGSPLSLECTVEGTSNPNLYWYRQAAGRGLQLLFYSVGIGQISSEVPQNLSASRPQDRQFILSSKKLLLSDSGFYLCAWSRRGHSSYNEQFFGPGTRLTVL.

This sequence joins TRBV5-5 and TRBJ2-5; 13 bases are a match to TRBD2. Germline values: CDR1 SGHKS, CDR2 YYEKEE (reference sequence). The CDR3 covers 15 residues. The ends lost 4 bases at V and 5 bases at J; junction bases unmatched: 5. The CDR3 reads CASSPGTSGMETQYF. The CDR3 DNA is TGTGCCAGCAGCCCTGGGACTAGCGGGATGGAGACCCAGTACTTC. The full variable domain, with the rest looked up from reference TRBV5-5 and TRBJ2-5, is DAGVTQSPTHLIKTRGQQVTLRCSPISGHKSVSWYQQVLGQGPQFIFQYYEKEERGRGNFPDRFSARQFPNYSSELNVNALLLGDSALYLCASSPGTSGMETQYFGPGTRLLVL.

The V and J genes are TRBV20-1 and TRBJ2-1, with TRBD2 as a possible D gene (6 bases). The germline gives CDR1 DFQATT, CDR2 SNEGSKA (reference sequence). There are 13 residues in the CDR3. Trimming pared 6 bases from V and 4 bases from J, leaving 13 bases between. The DNA for the CDR3 is TGCAGTGCGATCCCGGGGGTATACAATGAGCAGTTCTTC. It codes for CSAIPGVYNEQFF.

The chain couples TRBV6-5 to TRBJ2-7; D perhaps matches TRBD2 (5 bases). The germline gives CDR1 MNHEY, CDR2 SVGAGI. The CDR3 totals 14 residues. V was shortened by 5 bases and J by 6 bases, with 17 bases between the two germline ends. The chain's CDR3 is CASSTEPLATEQYF. In DNA form, the CDR3 reads TGTGCCAGCAGTACCGAGCCTCTAGCTACCGAGCAGTACTTC.

The chain's CDR3 is CASSPLGNEQFF. The DNA of the CDR3 is TGTGCCAGCAGCCCTCTCGGCAATGAGCAGTTCTTC. This sequence joins TRBV7-9 and TRBJ2-1; D gene unclear. Trimming cost V 5 bases and J 6 bases, with 8 bases left between them. CDR1 is SEHNR and CDR2 is FQNEAQ in the germline V gene (reference sequence). CDR3 length: 12 residues.

For this clonotype: At one end, the junction sequence differs from germline, possibly due to a read error. The rearrangement uses TRBV11-2 and TRBJ1-2; 7 bases agree with TRBD1. There are 14 residues in the CDR3. Germline CDR1 is SGHAT and CDR2 is FQNNGV. In DNA, the CDR3 is TGTGCCAACAGCTTAGAGACGACAGGGAATGGCTACACCTTC. Translated: CANSLETTGNGYTF.

The gene calls are TRBV19 and TRBJ2-1; 12 bases fit TRBD2. Germline V gene sequence: CDR1 LNHDA, CDR2 SQIVND (reference sequence). Losses at the gene ends were 4 bases for V and 6 bases for J; bases not matched to a gene: 10. This CDR3 has 17 residues. The DNA for the CDR3 is TGTGCCAGTAGTAAACCTCCGGGACTAGCGGGCCGCAATGAGCAGTTCTTC. Translated: CASSKPPGLAGRNEQFF.

V and J are TRBV6-6 and TRBJ2-5; 10 bases line up with TRBD2. Looked up from germline, CDR1 is MNHNY and CDR2 is SVGAGI (reference sequence). The CDR3 length is 16 residues. The V gene end was trimmed by 7 bases and the J gene end by 5 bases; junction bases not matched to a gene: 13. CDR3 amino acids: CASTRLAGDRGETQYF. As DNA, the CDR3 is TGTGCCAGCACTCGCCTAGCGGGGGACCGGGGGGAGACCCAGTACTTC.

About this clonotype: A much more abundant neighbour one base away suggests this may be a read error. No conserved phenylalanine or tryptophan is present at the end of the CDR3, so a read error is the likely explanation. For the CDR3, the DNA is TGTGCCAGCAGTCCACCGGGACAGGACTACGAGCAGTACCTC. Translated, it gives CASSPPGQDYEQYL. The chain has TRBV27 and TRBJ2-7; 8 nucleotides agree with TRBD1. V shed 5 bases and J 3 bases; nucleotides not matched to a gene: 6. The CDR3 is 14 amino acids. CDR1 is MNHEY, CDR2 SMNVEV, per germline (reference sequence).

This clonotype was detected many times. This sequence joins TRBV6-6 and TRBJ2-2; D is unclear. CDR1 and CDR2 (germline): MNHNY, SVGAGI (reference sequence). The V gene lost 7 bases and the J gene lost 0 bases, with 15 bases spanning the gap. The CDR3 extends over 16 amino acids. The CDR3, as DNA: TGTGCCAGCAACGAGGCGCTTTTTTCGAACACCGGGGAGCTGTTTTTT. Translated: CASNEALFSNTGELFF.

The rearrangement uses TRBV5-1 and TRBJ2-1; possible D gene TRBD2, 5 bases. Germline-derived CDR1 and CDR2 are SGHRS and YFSETQ. Trimming shortened V by 0 bases and J by 5 bases, and 15 bases separated the two germline ends. The CDR3 totals 16 residues. CDR3 DNA: TGCGCCAGCAGCTTGGCCCTTACTAGGGCGAACAATGAGCAGTTCTTC. Translating gives CASSLALTRANNEQFF.

V gene TRBV20-1 combines with J gene TRBJ2-1; D is ambiguous. This CDR3 spans 14 amino acids. The germline gives CDR1 DFQATT, CDR2 SNEGSKA (reference sequence). Between the trimmed V and J ends, which lost 0 bases and 5 bases, there was a span of 11 bases. CDR3 bases: TGCAGTGCTAGAGAATGGAACAGCAACAATGAGCAGTTCTTC. It translates to CSAREWNSNNEQFF.

Ten or more counts support this clonotype. This chain links TRBV6-1 with TRBJ1-6; D is perhaps TRBD1 (5 bases). CDR3 length: 14 residues. Trimming cost V 3 bases and J 5 bases, with 8 bases left between them. The germline gives CDR1 MNHNS, CDR2 SASEGT. The CDR3, as DNA: TGTGCCAGCAGTGAGGGACGGGATAATTCACCCCTCCACTTT. This encodes CASSEGRDNSPLHF.

V usage is TRBV7-9 and J usage is TRBJ1-1, with D possibly TRBD1 on 6 matching bases. This CDR3 has 14 amino acids. Germline V gives CDR1 SEHNR, CDR2 FQNEAQ (reference sequence). Trimming cost V 5 bases and J 5 bases, with 15 bases left between them. CDR3 in DNA: TGTGCCAGCAGCCAAAGGGACATCCCAACTGAAGCTTTCTTT. Translated: CASSQRDIPTEAFF.

This clonotype was seen a few times. J is TRBJ2-5 and V is TRBV7-9; 14 bases fit TRBD2. After removal of 5 bases from V and 4 bases from J, the junction contained 3 bases not matched to a gene. The CDR3 sequence is 15 residues long. CDR1 SEHNR and CDR2 FQNEAQ come from the germline V gene (reference sequence). Written as DNA, the CDR3 is TGTGCCAGCAGCCTTGGGACTAGCGGGAGAGAGACCCAGTACTTC. This gives the protein CASSLGTSGRETQYF.

About this clonotype: Germline is not matched at one junction end, which may reflect a read error. V is TRBV4-3 and J is TRBJ2-2; D is perhaps TRBD2 (5 bases). The CDR3 is made up of 16 amino acids. Per the germline V gene, CDR1 is LGHNA and CDR2 is YSLEER. CDR3 coding DNA: TGCGCCAGCAGCCAAGAAGCTCTTAGTAGCACCGGGGAGCTGCTTTTT. Translated, it gives CASSQEALSSTGELLF.

The V and J genes are TRBV10-3 and TRBJ1-2; D might be TRBD1 (6 bases). Germline CDR1 and CDR2: ENHRY and SYGVKD. This CDR3 comprises 13 residues. V was pared by 0 bases and J by 8 bases, with 10 bases between. The DNA of the CDR3 is TGTGCCATCAGTGAGTCGGACAGACGGGGCTACACCTTC. Translating it yields CAISESDRRGYTF.

In its sample, this clonotype was seen many times. V gene TRBV3-1 combines with J gene TRBJ2-1, with D tentatively TRBD1 (5 bases). CDR1 and CDR2 (germline): LGHDT, YNNKEL (reference sequence). The CDR3 covers 14 residues. V gave up 2 bases and J gave up 1 base, with 6 bases separating them. This CDR3 reads CASSQSGSYNEQFF. DNA of the CDR3: TGTGCCAGCAGCCAATCAGGGTCCTACAATGAGCAGTTCTTC.

This chain connects TRBV11-3 to TRBJ2-1; D remains ambiguous. Per the germline V gene, CDR1 is SGHNT and CDR2 is YENEEA. The CDR3 is 12 residues long. V was trimmed by 3 bases and J by 5 bases, leaving 5 bases between them. In nucleotides, the CDR3 is TGTGCCAGCAGCTTCAGCGACAATGAGCAGTTCTTC. Protein product: CASSFSDNEQFF.

The chain carries TRBV5-5 and TRBJ1-5; weak D call: TRBD1 (5 bases). Germline lookup yields CDR1 SGHKS and CDR2 YYEKEE (reference sequence). CDR3 size: 15 residues. The ends were cut back, 4 bases at V and 6 bases at J, with 17 bases in the middle. CDR3: CASSPQGGVGQPQHF. CDR3 bases: TGTGCCAGCAGCCCGCAGGGTGGGGTCGGTCAGCCCCAGCATTTT.

As for this clonotype: A junction boundary mismatches the germline segment, possibly from a read error. V is TRBV6-4 and J is TRBJ2-7; D gene ambiguous. Germline values: CDR1 MRHNA, CDR2 SNTAGT. The CDR3 length is 16 residues. CDR3 residues: CANSDFCAWASYEQYF. In DNA, the CDR3 is TGTGCCAACAGTGACTTTTGTGCGTGGGCCTCCTACGAGCAGTACTTC.